Listed here are 23 T cell receptor beta chains from one sample, sequenced in a study of blood T cells in healthy people across ages. Then a second PCR, running about 6 to 12 cycles, was carried out with a sample-barcoded 5' primer and a J-beta primer mix. In TCRdb, the 5' RACE reads were re-called with MiXCR into one record per CDR3 protein. The repertoire includes 800,000 to 1,300,000 distinct CDR3 sequences, almost 25% of them detected once, and 0.65% to 0.95% sits in the top ten. The same specimen was also included in a second study, on T cells of mothers and their children.

The sequenced sample consisted of blood. The receptors were gathered from a girl under 10 years old in good health.

This clonotype has a handful of counts. The CDR3 nucleotides read TGTGCCAGCAGCCGAGGGACAGGGGGGAACACTGAAGCTTTCTTT. This translates into CASSRGTGGNTEAFF. The J gene is TRBJ1-1, the V gene TRBV6-2 or TRBV6-3; TRBD1 aligns across 11 bases. The CDR3 contains 15 residues. The trim removed 6 bases at V and 1 base at J, leaving 4 bases unmatched. Germline V gene lookup returns CDR1 MNHEY and CDR2 SVGEGT.

Comments on this clonotype: A clone one base away is much larger, so this may be a read error. V gene TRBV4-3 combines with J gene TRBJ1-3, with D perhaps matching TRBD1 (5 bases). The CDR3 is made up of 14 amino acids. The V gene's germline CDR1 is LGHNA and CDR2 YSLEER. CDR3 sequence (DNA): TGCGTCAGCAGCCAATTATCAGGGAGATACACCATATATTTT. Amino acid sequence: CVSSQLSGRYTIYF.

This clonotype was observed once. This chain joins TRBV29-1 and TRBJ1-2; the D gene is possibly TRBD1 (5 bases). There are 17 residues in the CDR3. Germline CDR1 SQVTM, CDR2 ANQGSEA. The ends were cut back, 5 bases at V and 2 bases at J, with 24 bases in the middle. The CDR3 bases are TGCAGCGTTCCCCTTGGCGGGACGACAGTCCTCAACTATGGCTACACCTTC. Its protein is CSVPLGGTTVLNYGYTF.

The chain links TRBV6-2 or TRBV6-3 to TRBJ1-2; perhaps TRBD1 as D (5 bases). Trimming removed 6 bases from V and 2 bases from J, with 10 bases in between. CDR1 is MNHEY and CDR2 is SVGEGT in the germline V gene. The CDR3 has 13 amino acids. The CDR3 DNA reads TGTGCCAGCAGGTCCGGGGCCAACTATGGCTACACCTTC. It is translated as CASRSGANYGYTF.

This clonotype has just one count. Sequence at one end of the junction differs from germline and may be a read error. The CDR3 protein is CASILDNSYEQYF. The CDR3 nucleotides are TGTGCCAGCATCTTAGACAACTCCTACGAGCAGTACTTC. The chain recombines TRBV7-9 with TRBJ2-7, with unresolved D. The length of the CDR3 is 13 residues. Germline values: CDR1 SEHNR, CDR2 FQNEAQ (reference sequence).

The chain recombines TRBV29-1 with TRBJ1-2, with 11 bases that match TRBD1. This CDR3 is built from 15 residues. From germline, CDR1 is SQVTM and CDR2 ANQGSEA. The junction had 13 bases not matched to a gene; V was cut back by 7 bases and J by 6 bases. This CDR3 is CSAGQGATTGHGYTF. In DNA form, the CDR3 reads TGCAGCGCAGGACAGGGGGCTACCACGGGCCATGGCTACACCTTC.

This clonotype was found a few times. The chain is built from TRBV19 and TRBJ1-3; D is unclear. V gave up 8 bases and J gave up 1 base, with 18 bases separating them. CDR1 and CDR2 (germline): LNHDA, SQIVND (reference sequence). The CDR3 runs to 16 residues. CDR3 sequence: CASSMGPYKSGNTIYF. The CDR3 DNA reads TGTGCCAGTTCCATGGGCCCCTATAAATCTGGAAACACCATATATTTT.

CDR3 in amino acids: CASSETRFGETQYF. CDR3 sequence (DNA): TGTGCCAGCAGCGAGACTAGATTTGGCGAGACCCAGTACTTC. The chain joins TRBV7-2 to TRBJ2-5, with D perhaps matching TRBD2 (6 bases). Germline CDR1 reads SGHTA; CDR2 reads FQGNSA. This CDR3 contains 14 residues. Between the trimmed V and J ends, which lost 5 bases and 5 bases, there was a span of 15 bases.

This clonotype appeared a few times. DNA of the CDR3: TGCAGCGTTGTGGACATGAAGGAGCAGTTCTTC. Protein sequence: CSVVDMKEQFF. This chain uses TRBV29-1 with TRBJ2-1, with D possibly TRBD1 on 5 matching bases. In germline, CDR1 is SQVTM, CDR2 ANQGSEA. This CDR3 has 11 amino acids. Trimming stripped 4 bases from V and 10 bases from J, with 11 bases between.

This clonotype was seen repeatedly, ten times or more. This sequence joins TRBV5-8 and TRBJ2-5; no definite D call. There are 15 residues in the CDR3. The germline CDR1 and CDR2 sequences are SGHTS and YDEGEE. V lost 0 bases and J 1 base, leaving 10 bases between the germline ends. As DNA, the CDR3 is TGTGCCAGCAGCTTGGAGGGAACGGGCCAAGAGACCCAGTACTTC. It codes for CASSLEGTGQETQYF.

In its sample, this clonotype was seen a few times. The V call is TRBV7-2, the J call TRBJ1-4; perhaps TRBD1 as D (6 bases). Germline-derived CDR1 and CDR2 are SGHTA and FQGNSA. There are 14 residues in the CDR3. With 1 base removed from V and 6 bases from J, the gap between germline ends came to 9 bases. The DNA of the CDR3 is TGTGCCAGCAGCTTAGACAGGGAGGATGAAAAACTGTTTTTT. Its protein product is CASSLDREDEKLFF. Full variable domain (outside the CDR3, taken from reference TRBV7-2 and TRBJ1-4): GAGVSQSPSNKVTEKGKDVELRCDPISGHTALYWYRQSLGQGLEFLIYFQGNSAPDKSGLPSDRFSAERTGGSVSTLTIQRTQQEDSAVYLCASSLDREDEKLFFGSGTQLSVL.

This clonotype was observed a handful of times. The rearrangement joins TRBV4-2 to TRBJ2-6, with D tentatively TRBD2 (6 bases). CDR3 length: 16 amino acids. In germline, CDR1 is LGHNA, CDR2 YNFKEQ. V dropped 0 bases and J dropped 2 bases, with 8 bases sitting between them. The CDR3 nucleotides read TGTGCCAGCAGCCAAGACAGGAGGGCTGGGGCCAACGTCCTGACTTTC. Amino acids: CASSQDRRAGANVLTF.

This clonotype occurred a few times. This rearrangement joins TRBV7-9 to TRBJ2-2; D is possibly TRBD2 (6 bases). Germline V gene data show CDR1 as SEHNR and CDR2 as FQNEAQ (reference sequence). The CDR3 is made up of 16 amino acids. Trimming pared 5 bases from V and 3 bases from J, leaving 16 bases between. CDR3 protein: CASSHMIREDTGELFF. The CDR3 bases are TGTGCCAGCAGCCATATGATCAGGGAGGACACCGGGGAGCTGTTTTTT.

This clonotype was picked up a small number of times. V and J are TRBV28 and TRBJ2-7; maybe TRBD1 (6 bases). Deletions cut 5 bases from V and 5 bases from J, with 16 bases between. The CDR3 contains 14 residues. Per the germline V gene, CDR1 is MDHEN and CDR2 is SYDVKM. The CDR3 nucleotides read TGTGCCAGCAGTATAACAGGGTACAGGGACGAGCAGTACTTC. This sequence encodes CASSITGYRDEQYF.

The chain recombines TRBV28 with TRBJ2-6; D call uncertain. Germline loops: CDR1 MDHEN, CDR2 SYDVKM. V was cut by 4 bases and J by 2 bases, with 9 bases left in between. The CDR3 extends over 15 amino acids. CDR3 residues: CASSWSRAGANVLTF. CDR3 in DNA: TGTGCCAGCAGTTGGTCAAGGGCTGGGGCCAACGTCCTGACTTTC.

This clonotype has a handful of counts. The chain recombines TRBV7-9 with TRBJ2-4; D unresolved. The CDR3 is made up of 16 amino acids. Germline V gene data show CDR1 as SEHNR and CDR2 as FQNEAQ (reference sequence). V lost 1 base to trimming and J lost 5 bases, with 15 bases between them. CDR3 sequence reads: CASSLEGMIRENIQYF. The CDR3 DNA follows: TGTGCCAGCAGCTTAGAAGGGATGATCCGGGAAAACATTCAGTACTTC.

V and J are TRBV4-1 and TRBJ1-6; D may be TRBD1 (5 bases). Trimming left V 1 base short and J 7 bases short, with 11 bases between. Germline CDR1 MGHRA, CDR2 YSYEKL. The CDR3 has 15 residues. CDR3 in amino acids: CASSQGDRRNSPLHF. In DNA form, the CDR3 reads TGCGCCAGCAGCCAAGGGGACCGTAGGAATTCACCCCTCCACTTT.

J is TRBJ2-3 and V is TRBV6-5, with TRBD1 as a possible D gene (5 bases). Germline lookup yields CDR1 MNHEY and CDR2 SVGAGI. V was trimmed by 2 bases and J by 2 bases, leaving 14 bases between them. The CDR3 length is 16 residues. CDR3 nucleotides: TGTGCCAGCAGTTACGGGGCATCCCCCCCCACAGATACGCAGTATTTT. It codes for CASSYGASPPTDTQYF.

The chain uses TRBV4-2 and TRBJ2-2, with TRBD2 matching 11 bases. Germline V gene data show CDR1 as LGHNA and CDR2 as YNFKEQ. J gave up 5 bases and V 4 bases, and 6 bases lay outside the gene matches. This CDR3 comprises 16 residues. The CDR3 DNA is TGTGCCAGCAGCCCATTACTAGCGGGGGATACCGGGGAGCTGTTTTTT. Protein: CASSPLLAGDTGELFF.

With regard to this clonotype: The junction shows a germline mismatch at one end, possibly a read error. V is TRBV6-5 and J is TRBJ1-2; D gene ambiguous. Germline V gene lookup returns CDR1 MNHEY and CDR2 SVGAGI. There are 14 residues in the CDR3. CDR3 DNA sequence: TGTACCAGCAGTTACCAACAGCCCGGCTATGGCTACACCTTC. The encoded protein is CTSSYQQPGYGYTF.

A few counts support this clonotype. The chain recombines TRBV12-3 or TRBV12-4 with TRBJ1-2, with TRBD1 as a possible D gene (6 bases). V dropped 6 bases and J dropped 0 bases, with 14 bases sitting between them. The CDR3 is 15 residues long. The CDR3 DNA follows: TGTGCCAGCAGCCTTGGGGACACTACTAACTATGGCTACACCTTC. Its protein is CASSLGDTTNYGYTF.

This clonotype was counted a few times. The rearrangement joins TRBV5-1 to TRBJ2-1; D is uncertain. The V end lost 0 bases, the J end lost 0 bases, and 13 bases lay between the germline ends. CDR3 length: 17 residues. Germline CDR1 is SGHRS and CDR2 is YFSETQ. The CDR3: CASSLAGQTSSYNEQFF. The CDR3 DNA follows: TGCGCCAGCAGCTTGGCCGGGCAGACGAGCTCCTACAATGAGCAGTTCTTC.

V is TRBV6-1 and J is TRBJ2-7, with D hard to call. Germline V gene sequence: CDR1 MNHNS, CDR2 SASEGT. Trimming cost V 6 bases and J 2 bases, with 14 bases left between them. This CDR3 comprises 14 residues. CDR3 residues: CASRYGDGPYEQYF. CDR3 nucleotides: TGTGCCAGCAGGTACGGCGATGGGCCCTACGAGCAGTACTTC.